The subject of this entry is one T cell receptor (beta chain). This table comes from immunoSEQ multiplex PCR, and its TCRdb copy is limited to in-frame clones, with some not included. The sample includes over 50,000 clones, 94% of them seen just once. The data were taken from a study of technical replicates of blood from several donors. V was pared by 0 bases and J by 1 base, with 11 bases between. The CDR3 loop spans 16 amino acids. Germline V gene sequence: CDR1 SGDLS, CDR2 YYNGEE. Sequencing used T cells isolated from PBMCs. This chain connects TRBV9 to TRBJ2-1; D gene unclear. This TCR was sampled from a human donor in good health. The CDR3 DNA follows: TGTGCCAGCAGCGTAGCTGAAACAGAATCCTACAATGAGCAGTTCTTC. Encoded protein: CASSVAETESYNEQFF.